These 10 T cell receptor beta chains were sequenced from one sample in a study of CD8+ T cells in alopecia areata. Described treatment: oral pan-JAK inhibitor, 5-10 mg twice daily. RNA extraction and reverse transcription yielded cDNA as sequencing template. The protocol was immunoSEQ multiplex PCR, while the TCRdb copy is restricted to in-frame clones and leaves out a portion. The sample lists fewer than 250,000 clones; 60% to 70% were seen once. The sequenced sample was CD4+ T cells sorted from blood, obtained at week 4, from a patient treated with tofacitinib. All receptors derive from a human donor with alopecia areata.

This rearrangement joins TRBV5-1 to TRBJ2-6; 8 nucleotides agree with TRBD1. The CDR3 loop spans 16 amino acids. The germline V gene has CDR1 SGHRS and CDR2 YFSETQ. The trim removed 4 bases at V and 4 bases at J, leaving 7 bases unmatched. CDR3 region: CASSLGQVMGANVLTF. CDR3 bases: TGCGCCAGCAGCCTGGGACAGGTAATGGGGGCCAACGTCCTGACTTTC.

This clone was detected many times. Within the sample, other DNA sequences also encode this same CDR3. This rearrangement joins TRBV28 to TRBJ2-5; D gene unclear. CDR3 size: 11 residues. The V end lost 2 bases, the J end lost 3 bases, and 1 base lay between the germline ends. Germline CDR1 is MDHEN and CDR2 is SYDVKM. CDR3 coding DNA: TGTGCCAGCAGTTTAGAAGAGACCCAGTACTTC. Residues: CASSLEETQYF.

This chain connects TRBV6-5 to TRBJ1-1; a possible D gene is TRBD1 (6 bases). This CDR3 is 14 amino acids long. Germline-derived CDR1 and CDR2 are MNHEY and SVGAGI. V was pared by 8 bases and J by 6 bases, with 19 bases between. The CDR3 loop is CASQSAGGHAEAFF. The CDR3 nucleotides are TGTGCCAGCCAATCGGCGGGGGGGCACGCTGAAGCTTTCTTT.

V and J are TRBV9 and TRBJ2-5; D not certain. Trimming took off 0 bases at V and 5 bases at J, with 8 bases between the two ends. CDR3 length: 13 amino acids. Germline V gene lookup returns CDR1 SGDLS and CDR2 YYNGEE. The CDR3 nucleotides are TGTGCCAGCAGCGTAGGAGTAACGGAGACCCAGTACTTC. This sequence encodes CASSVGVTETQYF.

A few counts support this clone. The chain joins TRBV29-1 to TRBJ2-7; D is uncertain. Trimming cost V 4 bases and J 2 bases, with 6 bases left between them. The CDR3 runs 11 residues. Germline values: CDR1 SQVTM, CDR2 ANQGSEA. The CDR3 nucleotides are TGCAGCGTTGGGTTCGCCTACGAGCAGTACTTC. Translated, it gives CSVGFAYEQYF.

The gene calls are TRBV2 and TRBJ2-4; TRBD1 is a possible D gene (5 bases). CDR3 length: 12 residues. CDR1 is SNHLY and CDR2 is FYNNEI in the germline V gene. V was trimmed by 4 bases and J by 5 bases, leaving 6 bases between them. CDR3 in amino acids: CASSVGQNIQYF. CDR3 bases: TGTGCCAGCAGTGTGGGGCAAAACATTCAGTACTTC.

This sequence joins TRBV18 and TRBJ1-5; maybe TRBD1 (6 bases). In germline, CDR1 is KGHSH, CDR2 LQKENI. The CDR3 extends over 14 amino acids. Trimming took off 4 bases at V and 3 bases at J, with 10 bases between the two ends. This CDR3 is CASSRDRFNQPQHF. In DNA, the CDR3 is TGTGCCAGCTCACGCGACAGGTTCAATCAGCCCCAGCATTTT.

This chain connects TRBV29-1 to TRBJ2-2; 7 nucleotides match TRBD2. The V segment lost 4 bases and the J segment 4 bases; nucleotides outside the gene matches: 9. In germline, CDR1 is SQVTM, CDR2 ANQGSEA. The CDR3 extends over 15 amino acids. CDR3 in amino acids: CSVVGSGGLTGELFF. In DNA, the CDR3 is TGCAGCGTTGTCGGGTCGGGAGGCCTCACCGGGGAGCTGTTTTTT.

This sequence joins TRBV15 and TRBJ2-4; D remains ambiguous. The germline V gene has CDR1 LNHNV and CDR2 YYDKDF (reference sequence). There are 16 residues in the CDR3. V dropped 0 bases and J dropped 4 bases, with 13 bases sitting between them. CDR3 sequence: CATSRDQETPKNIQYF. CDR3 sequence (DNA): TGTGCCACCAGCAGAGATCAGGAGACCCCTAAAAACATTCAGTACTTC.

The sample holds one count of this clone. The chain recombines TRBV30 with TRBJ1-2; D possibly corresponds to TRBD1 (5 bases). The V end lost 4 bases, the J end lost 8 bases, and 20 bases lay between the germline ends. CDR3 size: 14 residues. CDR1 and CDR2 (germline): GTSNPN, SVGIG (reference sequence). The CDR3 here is CAWTGTDALGGYTF. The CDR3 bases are TGTGCCTGGACCGGGACCGACGCCTTGGGGGGCTACACCTTC.